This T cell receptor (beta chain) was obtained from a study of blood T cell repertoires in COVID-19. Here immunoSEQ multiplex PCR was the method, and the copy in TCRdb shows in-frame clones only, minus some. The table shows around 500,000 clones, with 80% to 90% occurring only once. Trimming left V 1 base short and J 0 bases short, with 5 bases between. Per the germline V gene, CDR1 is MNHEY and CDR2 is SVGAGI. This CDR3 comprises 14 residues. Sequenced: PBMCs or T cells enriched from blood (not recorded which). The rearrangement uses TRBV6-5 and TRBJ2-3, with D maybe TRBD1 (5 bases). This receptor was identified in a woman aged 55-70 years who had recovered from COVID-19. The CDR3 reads CASSYYRSTDTQYF. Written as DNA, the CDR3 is TGTGCCAGCAGTTACTACAGGAGCACAGATACGCAGTATTTT.